One and the same sample provided the 5 T cell receptor beta chains below, sequenced in a study of blood T cell repertoires in COVID-19. Measured with immunoSEQ multiplex PCR; TCRdb has only the in-frame clones, and not every one. Among 70,000 to 100,000 clones listed, 72% were seen once. The source material was peripheral blood. These receptor sequences come from a woman aged 60-70 years in a cohort sampled during active or convalescent COVID-19.

The CDR3 protein is CASSSAGAGGGYTF. The CDR3 coding sequence is TGTGCCAGCAGCTCAGCCGGGGCAGGGGGCGGCTACACCTTC. The chain couples TRBV7-8 to TRBJ1-2; TRBD1 agrees at 8 bases. CDR3 size: 14 residues. In germline, CDR1 is SGHVS, CDR2 FQNEAQ. V was clipped by 4 bases and J by 8 bases; unmatched bases: 9.

This clone was found a few times. The chain is built from TRBV5-4 and TRBJ2-2; possible D gene TRBD1, 6 bases. Deletions cut 5 bases from V and 1 base from J, with 15 bases between. CDR1 and CDR2 from the germline V gene are SGHNT and YYREEE (reference sequence). CDR3 size: 16 residues. The CDR3 protein is CASRSAGTKNTGELFF. CDR3 DNA sequence: TGTGCCAGCAGATCGGCCGGGACAAAGAACACCGGGGAGCTGTTTTTT.

The genes are TRBV11-2 and TRBJ1-4; weak D call: TRBD1 (5 bases). The CDR3 totals 18 residues. The V end lost 3 bases, the J end lost 5 bases, and 22 bases lay between the germline ends. Germline V lookup: CDR1 SGHAT, CDR2 FQNNGV. The CDR3 DNA sequence: TGTGCCAGCAGCTTGACCCCGGGACTAAGCCTAGAAAATGAAAAACTGTTTTTT. Amino acids: CASSLTPGLSLENEKLFF.

This clone was detected only a few times. This chain links TRBV7-3 with TRBJ1-1; the match to TRBD1 covers 7 bases. Germline values: CDR1 SGHTA, CDR2 FQGTGA. The CDR3 has 15 amino acids. The trim removed 5 bases at V and 4 bases at J, leaving 10 bases unmatched. The CDR3, as DNA: TGTGCCAGCAGCCGAGAAGGACAGGACACCACTGAAGCTTTCTTT. As protein: CASSREGQDTTEAFF.

The V call is TRBV6-5, the J call TRBJ1-2, with 8 bases identical to TRBD1. The CDR3 is made up of 14 amino acids. V trimming: 2 bases; J trimming: 6 bases; junction bases outside the gene matches: 5. Germline values: CDR1 MNHEY, CDR2 SVGAGI. The DNA for the CDR3 is TGTGCCAGCAGTTACGGAGACAGGGGAAATGGCTACACCTTC. It encodes CASSYGDRGNGYTF.